The rows below give T cell receptor beta chains drawn from one sample of a study of blood T cell repertoires in COVID-19. Clones were sequenced by immunoSEQ multiplex PCR, and TCRdb holds only the in-frame ones, with some missing. This sample has 470,000 or so clones, with nearly 90% found just once. What was sequenced was PBMCs or T cells enriched from blood (not recorded which). These receptors were collected from a woman younger than 30 with acute COVID-19. CDR3s include the opening cysteine and the closing phenylalanine or tryptophan. D genes are given only for firm matches. Size values are once, few and many counts, or a class for expanded clones, and some rows have none.

J: TRBJ2-1
D: TRBD2
size: -
V: TRBV10-2
DNA: TGCGCCAGCAGTGAGGGTACTAGCGGGGCCCTCGGTGAGCAGTTCTTC
CDR3: CASSEGTSGALGEQFF

J: TRBJ2-5
D: -
size: -
V: TRBV9
DNA: TGTGCCAGCAGCGTAGTAGGGGCACAAGAGACCCAGTACTTC
CDR3: CASSVVGAQETQYF

J: TRBJ1-2
D: -
size: once
V: TRBV20-1
DNA: TGCAGTACCAGGAGGGGCTATGGCTACACCTTC
CDR3: CSTRRGYGYTF

J: TRBJ1-3
D: TRBD1
size: -
V: TRBV4-1
DNA: TGCGCCAGCAGCCAACGTGACAGGGGAATAGAACACACCATATATTTT
CDR3: CASSQRDRGIEHTIYF

J: TRBJ2-3
D: TRBD2
size: -
V: TRBV7-2
DNA: TGTGCCAGCAGCGTGTTAGCGGGGGGAACAGATACGCAGTATTTT
CDR3: CASSVLAGGTDTQYF

J: TRBJ1-3
D: -
size: -
V: TRBV7-8
DNA: TGTGCCAGCAGCTTAGCAGGGGGAGGAAACACCATATATTTT
CDR3: CASSLAGGGNTIYF

J: TRBJ1-5
D: -
size: few
V: TRBV7-2
DNA: TGTGCCAGCAGCTTATGGTTAGGCAATCAGCCCCAGCATTTT
CDR3: CASSLWLGNQPQHF

J: TRBJ1-1
D: -
size: -
V: TRBV2
DNA: TGTGCCAGCAGTGAAGCGTCCCCAAACACTGAAGCTTTCTTT
CDR3: CASSEASPNTEAFF

J: TRBJ2-7
D: -
size: -
V: TRBV28
DNA: TGTGCCAGCAGTTTATTGAGCTCCTACGAGCAGTACTTC
CDR3: CASSLLSSYEQYF

J: TRBJ2-1
D: TRBD2
size: -
V: TRBV28
DNA: TGTGCCAGCAGTTTCTTGCGGGAGTTCAATGAGCAGTTCTTC
CDR3: CASSFLREFNEQFF

J: TRBJ2-5
D: -
size: -
V: TRBV30
DNA: TGTGCCTGGAGTGTACAAGGCGGGGAGACCCAGTACTTC
CDR3: CAWSVQGGETQYF

J: TRBJ2-7
D: -
size: -
V: TRBV6-1
DNA: TGTGCCAGCAGTGAAGGGCCAGGGATTTCCTACGAGCAGTACTTC
CDR3: CASSEGPGISYEQYF

J: TRBJ1-3
D: -
size: -
V: TRBV19
DNA: TGTGCCAGTAGCCCGGGGGACTCTGGAAACACCATATATTTT
CDR3: CASSPGDSGNTIYF